What follows are 4 T cell receptor beta chains derived from one specimen sequenced in a study of T-cell memory formation after mild COVID-19 (dated by TCRdb to the early 2020s). The method was 5' RACE. Reads for this sample came from an Illumina NovaSeq 6000. TCRdb redid the processing of the public reads, applying fastp at Q25 and MiXCR, and retained in-frame beta chains. Rows with one shared CDR3 protein collapse into an entry with the most common genes and DNA. The sample table holds fewer than 200,000 distinct CDR3 sequences, of which approximately 17% were seen once. Under 4.5% of the sample is taken by the ten largest. The sequenced sample consisted of PBMCs or a T cell subset sorted from them (not recorded which). Receptors originate from a man in his late teens or twenties who had mild COVID-19 (a few samples of this study predate the infection). The sample titles of this study are shuffled in the database, so cell type and time point are left out; the donor was told from shared clones.

The gene calls are TRBV5-6 and TRBJ2-7; D unresolved. Trimming cost V 4 bases and J 2 bases, with 10 bases left between them. The CDR3 is made up of 13 amino acids. Germline V gene lookup returns CDR1 SGHDT and CDR2 YYEEEE. The CDR3 spells CASSPGSPYEQYF. CDR3 coding DNA: TGTGCCAGCAGCCCCGGGTCCCCCTACGAGCAGTACTTC. The variable domain in full, with the rest retrieved from reference TRBV5-6 and TRBJ2-7, is DAGVTQSPTHLIKTRGQQVTLRCSPKSGHDTVSWYQQALGQGPQFIFQYYEEEERQRGNFPDRFSGHQFPNYSSELNVNALLLGDSALYLCASSPGSPYEQYFGPGTRLTVT.

The table lists this clonotype with a few counts. The rearrangement uses TRBV7-2 and TRBJ1-2, with a possible D match to TRBD1 (6 bases). V was clipped by 2 bases and J by 2 bases, with 9 bases between them. This CDR3 contains 14 residues. Germline CDR1 and CDR2: SGHTA and FQGNSA. CDR3 residues: CASSLSGQNYGYTF. CDR3 nucleotides: TGTGCCAGCAGCTTATCAGGACAGAACTATGGCTACACCTTC.

The chain combines TRBV7-2 with TRBJ2-1; D is tentatively TRBD1 or TRBD2 (5 bases each). With 2 bases removed from V and 8 bases from J, the gap between germline ends came to 13 bases. Germline CDR1 SGHTA, CDR2 FQGNSA. This CDR3 is built from 14 residues. CDR3 sequence reads: CASSLMGVGDEQFF. The DNA for the CDR3 is TGTGCCAGCAGCTTAATGGGGGTTGGGGATGAGCAGTTCTTC.

This clonotype was counted a few times. V is TRBV28 and J is TRBJ2-7, with D perhaps given as TRBD1 or TRBD2 (5 bases each). The CDR3 is 11 residues long. The V end was cut by 8 bases, the J end by 2 bases, with 7 bases between. Germline V gene lookup returns CDR1 MDHEN and CDR2 SYDVKM. The CDR3 region is CASGTAYEQYF. The CDR3 nucleotides read TGTGCCAGCGGGACGGCCTACGAGCAGTACTTC.